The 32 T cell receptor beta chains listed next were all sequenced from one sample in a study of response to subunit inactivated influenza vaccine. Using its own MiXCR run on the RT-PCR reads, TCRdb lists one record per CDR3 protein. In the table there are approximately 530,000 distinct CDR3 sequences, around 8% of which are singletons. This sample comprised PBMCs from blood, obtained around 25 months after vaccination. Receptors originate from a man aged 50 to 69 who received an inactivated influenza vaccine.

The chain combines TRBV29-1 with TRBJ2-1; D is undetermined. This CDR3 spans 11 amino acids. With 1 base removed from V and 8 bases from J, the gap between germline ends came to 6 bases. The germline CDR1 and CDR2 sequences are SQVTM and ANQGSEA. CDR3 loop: CSVEGVHEQFF. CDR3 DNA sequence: TGCAGCGTTGAAGGAGTTCATGAGCAGTTCTTC.

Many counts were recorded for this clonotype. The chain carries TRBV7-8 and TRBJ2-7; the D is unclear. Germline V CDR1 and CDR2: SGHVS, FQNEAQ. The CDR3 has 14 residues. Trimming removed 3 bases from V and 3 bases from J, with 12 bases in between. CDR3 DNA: TGTGCCAGCAGCTTGTCAAAGGGTGGCTACGAGCAGTACTTC. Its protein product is CASSLSKGGYEQYF.

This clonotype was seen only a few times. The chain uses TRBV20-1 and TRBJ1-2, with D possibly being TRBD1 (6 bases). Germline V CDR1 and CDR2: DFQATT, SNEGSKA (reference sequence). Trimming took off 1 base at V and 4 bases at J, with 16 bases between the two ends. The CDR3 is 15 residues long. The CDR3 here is CSARVGAQGSYGYTF. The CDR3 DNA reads TGCAGTGCTAGAGTGGGCGCTCAGGGGTCCTATGGCTACACCTTC.

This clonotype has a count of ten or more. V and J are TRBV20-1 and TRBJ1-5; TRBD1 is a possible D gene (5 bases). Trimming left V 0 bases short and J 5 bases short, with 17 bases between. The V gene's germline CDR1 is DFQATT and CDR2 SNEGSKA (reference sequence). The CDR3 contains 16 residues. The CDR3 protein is CSARDLRTLGDQPQHF. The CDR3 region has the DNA TGCAGTGCTAGAGATTTGAGAACTCTGGGGGATCAGCCCCAGCATTTT.

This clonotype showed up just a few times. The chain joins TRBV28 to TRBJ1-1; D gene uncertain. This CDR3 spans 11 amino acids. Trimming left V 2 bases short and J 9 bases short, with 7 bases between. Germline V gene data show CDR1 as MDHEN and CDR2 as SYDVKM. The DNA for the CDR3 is TGTGCCAGCAGTTTAAGGCTCAAAGCTTTCTTT. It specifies CASSLRLKAFF.

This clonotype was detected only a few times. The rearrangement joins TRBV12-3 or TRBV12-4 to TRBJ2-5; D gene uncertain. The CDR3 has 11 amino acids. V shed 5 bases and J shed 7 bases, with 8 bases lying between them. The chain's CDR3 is CASSTVLTQYF. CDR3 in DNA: TGTGCCAGCAGTACCGTACTGACCCAGTACTTC.

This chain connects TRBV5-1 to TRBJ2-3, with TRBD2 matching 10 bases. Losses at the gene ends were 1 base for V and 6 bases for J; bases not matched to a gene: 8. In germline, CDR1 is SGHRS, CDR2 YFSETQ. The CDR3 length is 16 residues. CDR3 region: CASSLIAGGGWDTQYF. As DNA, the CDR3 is TGCGCCAGCAGCTTGATAGCGGGAGGAGGATGGGATACGCAGTATTTT.

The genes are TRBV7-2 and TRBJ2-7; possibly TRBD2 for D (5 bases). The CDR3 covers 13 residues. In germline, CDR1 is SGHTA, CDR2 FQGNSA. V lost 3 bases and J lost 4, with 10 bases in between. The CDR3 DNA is TGTGCCAGCAGCTTCCGGGATCCTTACGAGCAGTACTTC. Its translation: CASSFRDPYEQYF.

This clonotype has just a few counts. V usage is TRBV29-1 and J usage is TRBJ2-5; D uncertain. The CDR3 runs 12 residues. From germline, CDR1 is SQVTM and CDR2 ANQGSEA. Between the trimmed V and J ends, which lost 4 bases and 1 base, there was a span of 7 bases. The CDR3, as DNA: TGCAGCGTTGTGTACACCCAAGAGACCCAGTACTTC. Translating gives CSVVYTQETQYF.

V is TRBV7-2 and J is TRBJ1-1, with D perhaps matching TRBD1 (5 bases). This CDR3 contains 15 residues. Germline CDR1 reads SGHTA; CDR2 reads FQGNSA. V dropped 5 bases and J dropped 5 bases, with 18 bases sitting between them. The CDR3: CASSPRSGQLTEAFF. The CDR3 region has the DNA TGTGCCAGCAGCCCCCGGTCAGGGCAGCTAACTGAAGCTTTCTTT.

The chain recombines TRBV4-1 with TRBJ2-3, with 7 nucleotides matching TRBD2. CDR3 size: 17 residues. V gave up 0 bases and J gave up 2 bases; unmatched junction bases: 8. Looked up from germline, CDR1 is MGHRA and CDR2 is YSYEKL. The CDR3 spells CASSQEMASGVTDTQYF. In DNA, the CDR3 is TGCGCCAGCAGCCAAGAAATGGCAAGCGGGGTCACAGATACGCAGTATTTT.

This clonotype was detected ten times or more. CDR3: CASSQSPSIRAFF. In DNA, the CDR3 is TGTGCCAGCAGCCAAAGCCCTTCCATAAGGGCTTTCTTT. The chain couples TRBV6-2 or TRBV6-3 to TRBJ1-1; no clear D. The V end was cut by 6 bases, the J end by 11 bases, with 19 bases between. CDR3 size: 13 residues. Germline V lookup: CDR1 MNHEY, CDR2 SVGEGT.

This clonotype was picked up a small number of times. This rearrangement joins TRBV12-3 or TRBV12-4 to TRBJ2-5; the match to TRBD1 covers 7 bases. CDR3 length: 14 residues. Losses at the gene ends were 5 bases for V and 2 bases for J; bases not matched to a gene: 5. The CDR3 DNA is TGTGCCAGCAGTCAGTGGGACAGTCAAGAGACCCAGTACTTC. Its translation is CASSQWDSQETQYF.

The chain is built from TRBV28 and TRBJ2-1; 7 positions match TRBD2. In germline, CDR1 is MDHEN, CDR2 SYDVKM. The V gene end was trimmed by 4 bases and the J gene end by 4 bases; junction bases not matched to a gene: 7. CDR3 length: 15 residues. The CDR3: CASSSFGRIYNEQFF. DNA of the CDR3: TGTGCCAGCAGTTCTTTCGGGAGGATTTACAATGAGCAGTTCTTC. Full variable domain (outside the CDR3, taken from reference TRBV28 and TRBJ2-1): DVKVTQSSRYLVKRTGEKVFLECVQDMDHENMFWYRQDPGLGLRLIYFSYDVKMKEKGDIPEGYSVSREKKERFSLILESASTNQTSMYLCASSSFGRIYNEQFFGPGTRLTVL.

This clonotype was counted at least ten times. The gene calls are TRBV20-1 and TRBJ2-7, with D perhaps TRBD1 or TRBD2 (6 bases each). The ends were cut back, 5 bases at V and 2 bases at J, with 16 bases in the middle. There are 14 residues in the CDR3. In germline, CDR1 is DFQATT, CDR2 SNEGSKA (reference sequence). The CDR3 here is CSAPRRGHTYEQYF. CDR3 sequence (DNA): TGCAGTGCTCCCAGACGGGGGCACACCTACGAGCAGTACTTC.

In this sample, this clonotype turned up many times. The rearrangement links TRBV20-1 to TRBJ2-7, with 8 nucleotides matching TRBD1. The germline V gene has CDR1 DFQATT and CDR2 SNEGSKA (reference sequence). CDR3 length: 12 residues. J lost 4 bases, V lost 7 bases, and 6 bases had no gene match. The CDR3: CSVWQGAYEQYF. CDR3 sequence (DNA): TGCAGTGTCTGGCAGGGGGCTTACGAGCAGTACTTC.

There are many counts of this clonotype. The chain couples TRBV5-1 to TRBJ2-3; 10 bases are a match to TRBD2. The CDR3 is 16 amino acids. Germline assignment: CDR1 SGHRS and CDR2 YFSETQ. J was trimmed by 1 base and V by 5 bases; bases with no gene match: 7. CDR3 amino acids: CASRSQRGGGTDTQYF. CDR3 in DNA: TGCGCCAGCAGATCTCAGCGGGGGGGCGGCACAGATACGCAGTATTTT.

The CDR3 protein is CASAGEKGTEAFF. CDR3 sequence (DNA): TGCGCCAGCGCAGGGGAAAAGGGGACTGAAGCTTTCTTT. The chain uses TRBV5-1 and TRBJ1-1, with a weak D call TRBD1 (6 bases). Trimming left V 7 bases short and J 5 bases short, with 15 bases between. This CDR3 has 13 amino acids. Germline V gives CDR1 SGHRS, CDR2 YFSETQ.

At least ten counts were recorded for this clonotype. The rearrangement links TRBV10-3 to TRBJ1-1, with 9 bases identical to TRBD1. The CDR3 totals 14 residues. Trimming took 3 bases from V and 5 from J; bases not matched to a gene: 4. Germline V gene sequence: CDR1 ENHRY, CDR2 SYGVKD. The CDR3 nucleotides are TGTGCCATCAGTGAAACAGGGGGCAGGACTGAAGCTTTCTTT. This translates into CAISETGGRTEAFF.

Here the CDR3 reads CSDQAQGSAKNIQYF. Written as DNA, the CDR3 is TGCAGTGATCAAGCGCAGGGATCGGCCAAAAACATTCAGTACTTC. This sequence joins TRBV20-1 and TRBJ2-4, with TRBD1 as a possible D gene (5 bases). The V end was cut by 7 bases, the J end by 1 base, with 17 bases between. The CDR3 contains 15 residues. CDR1 is DFQATT, CDR2 SNEGSKA, per germline (reference sequence).

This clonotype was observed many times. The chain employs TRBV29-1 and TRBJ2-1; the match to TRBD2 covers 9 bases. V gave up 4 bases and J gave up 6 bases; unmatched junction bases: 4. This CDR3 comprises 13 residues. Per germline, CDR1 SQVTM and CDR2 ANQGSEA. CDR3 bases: TGCAGCGTTGGCGGGAGGGCCAGCAATGAGCAGTTCTTC. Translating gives CSVGGRASNEQFF.

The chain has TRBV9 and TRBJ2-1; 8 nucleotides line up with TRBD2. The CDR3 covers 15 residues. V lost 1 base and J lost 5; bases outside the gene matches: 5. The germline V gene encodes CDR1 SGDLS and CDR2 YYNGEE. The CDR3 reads CASSVSGRSDNEQFF. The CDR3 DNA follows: TGTGCCAGCAGCGTAAGCGGGAGATCCGACAATGAGCAGTTCTTC.

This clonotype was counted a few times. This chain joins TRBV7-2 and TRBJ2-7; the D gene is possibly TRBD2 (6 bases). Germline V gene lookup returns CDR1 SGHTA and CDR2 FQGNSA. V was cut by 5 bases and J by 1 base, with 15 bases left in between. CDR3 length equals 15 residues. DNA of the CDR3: TGTGCCAGCAGCCTGTCTGGAGGGGAATCCTACGAGCAGTACTTC. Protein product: CASSLSGGESYEQYF.

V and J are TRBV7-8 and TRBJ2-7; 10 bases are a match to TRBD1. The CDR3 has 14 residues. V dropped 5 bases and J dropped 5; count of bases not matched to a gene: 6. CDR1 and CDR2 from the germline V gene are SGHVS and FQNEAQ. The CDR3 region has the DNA TGTGCCAGCAGCGCCGACAGGGGGCAGGACGAGCAGTACTTC. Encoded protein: CASSADRGQDEQYF. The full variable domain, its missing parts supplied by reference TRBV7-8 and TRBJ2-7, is GAGVSQSPRYKVAKRGQDVALRCDPISGHVSLFWYQQALGQGPEFLTYFQNEAQLDKSGLPSDRFFAERPEGSVSTLKIQRTQQEDSAVYLCASSADRGQDEQYFGPGTRLTVT.

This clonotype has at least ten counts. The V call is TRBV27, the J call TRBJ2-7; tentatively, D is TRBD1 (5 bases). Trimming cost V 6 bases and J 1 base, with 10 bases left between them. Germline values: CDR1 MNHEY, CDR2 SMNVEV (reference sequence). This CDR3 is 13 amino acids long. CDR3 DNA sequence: TGTGCCAGCAGGGGGCGTTGGTCCTACGAGCAGTACTTC. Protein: CASRGRWSYEQYF.

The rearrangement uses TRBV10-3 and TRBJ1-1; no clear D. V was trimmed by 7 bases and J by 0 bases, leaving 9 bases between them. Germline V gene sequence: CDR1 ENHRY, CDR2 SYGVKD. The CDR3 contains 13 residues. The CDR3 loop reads CAIKWALNTEAFF. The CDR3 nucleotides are TGTGCCATCAAATGGGCCCTGAACACTGAAGCTTTCTTT.

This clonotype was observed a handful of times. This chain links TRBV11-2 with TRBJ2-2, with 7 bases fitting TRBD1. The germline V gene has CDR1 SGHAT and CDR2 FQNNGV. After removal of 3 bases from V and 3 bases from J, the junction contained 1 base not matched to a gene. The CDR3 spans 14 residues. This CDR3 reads CASSLGQYTGELFF. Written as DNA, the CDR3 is TGTGCCAGCAGCTTGGGACAGTACACCGGGGAGCTGTTTTTT.

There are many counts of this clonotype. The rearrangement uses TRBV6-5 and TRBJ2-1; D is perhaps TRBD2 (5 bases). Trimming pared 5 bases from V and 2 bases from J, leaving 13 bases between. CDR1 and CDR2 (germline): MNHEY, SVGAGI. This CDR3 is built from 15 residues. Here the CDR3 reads CASSVWGEAYNEQFF. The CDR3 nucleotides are TGTGCCAGCAGTGTATGGGGAGAAGCCTACAATGAGCAGTTCTTC.

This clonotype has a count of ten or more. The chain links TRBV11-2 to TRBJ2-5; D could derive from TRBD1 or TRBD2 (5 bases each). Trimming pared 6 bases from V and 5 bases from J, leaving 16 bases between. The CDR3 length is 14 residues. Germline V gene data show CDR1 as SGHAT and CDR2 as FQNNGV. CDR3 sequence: CASRTWGSLETQYF. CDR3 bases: TGTGCCAGCAGGACCTGGGGGTCTCTGGAGACCCAGTACTTC.

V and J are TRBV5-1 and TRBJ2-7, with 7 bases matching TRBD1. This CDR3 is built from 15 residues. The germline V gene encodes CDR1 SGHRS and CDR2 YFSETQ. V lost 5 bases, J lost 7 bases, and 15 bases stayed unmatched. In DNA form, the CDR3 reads TGCGCCAGCAGGGCCCCCGGGACAGAGCCTAGAGAGCAGTACTTC. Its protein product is CASRAPGTEPREQYF.

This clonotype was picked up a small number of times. CDR3 in amino acids: CASTRRGQGTQYF. CDR3 sequence (DNA): TGCGCCAGCACCCGACGGGGGCAGGGGACCCAGTACTTC. The chain carries TRBV5-1 and TRBJ2-5; D is possibly TRBD1 or TRBD2 (6 bases each). Germline values: CDR1 SGHRS, CDR2 YFSETQ. Trimming shortened V by 6 bases and J by 7 bases, and 16 bases separated the two germline ends. The length of the CDR3 is 13 residues.

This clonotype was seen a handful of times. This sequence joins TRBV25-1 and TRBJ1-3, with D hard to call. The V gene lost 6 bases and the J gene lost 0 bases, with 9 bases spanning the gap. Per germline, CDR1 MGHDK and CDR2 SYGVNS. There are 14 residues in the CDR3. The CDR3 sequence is CASSGSISGNTIYF. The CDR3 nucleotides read TGTGCCAGCAGCGGCAGCATCTCTGGAAACACCATATATTTT. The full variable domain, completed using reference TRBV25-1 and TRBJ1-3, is EADIYQTPRYLVIGTGKKITLECSQTMGHDKMYWYQQDPGMELHLIHYSYGVNSTEKGDLSSESTVSRIRTEHFPLTLESARPSHTSQYLCASSGSISGNTIYFGEGSWLTVV.